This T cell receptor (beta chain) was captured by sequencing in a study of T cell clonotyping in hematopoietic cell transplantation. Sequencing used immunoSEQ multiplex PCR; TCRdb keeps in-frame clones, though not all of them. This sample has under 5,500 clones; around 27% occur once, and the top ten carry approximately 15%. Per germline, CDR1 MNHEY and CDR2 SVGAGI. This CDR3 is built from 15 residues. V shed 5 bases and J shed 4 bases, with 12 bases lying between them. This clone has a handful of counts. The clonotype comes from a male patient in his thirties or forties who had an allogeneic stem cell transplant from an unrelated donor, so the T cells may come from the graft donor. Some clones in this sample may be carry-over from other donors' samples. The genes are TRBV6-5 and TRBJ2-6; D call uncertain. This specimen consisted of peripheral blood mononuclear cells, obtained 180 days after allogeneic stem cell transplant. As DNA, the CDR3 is TGTGCCAGCAGTGGACCGTCCGCCGGGGCCAACGTCCTGACTTTC. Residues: CASSGPSAGANVLTF.